These 11 T cell receptor beta chains came from one sample sequenced in a study of glioma-infiltrating T cells after dendritic cell vaccination. The data were produced by immunoSEQ multiplex PCR, yet TCRdb's version contains in-frame clones alone and is incomplete. The top ten hold about 2% of the sample, which has about 73,000 clones, approximately 80% seen once. This specimen was blood, taken before dendritic cell vaccination. These receptors came from a human donor with glioblastoma.

The J gene is TRBJ2-1, the V gene TRBV30, with 8 bases fitting TRBD1. The V and J ends lost 3 bases and 2 bases, in that order; junction bases with no gene match: 6. This CDR3 comprises 15 residues. Looked up from germline, CDR1 is GTSNPN and CDR2 is SVGIG (reference sequence). The CDR3 spells CAWSRPGGTYNEQFF. CDR3 DNA sequence: TGTGCCTGGAGCAGACCAGGGGGCACCTACAATGAGCAGTTCTTC. Supplemented by reference TRBV30 and TRBJ2-1, the full variable domain reads SQTIHQWPATLVQPVGSPLSLECTVEGTSNPNLYWYRQAAGRGLQLLFYSVGIGQISSEVPQNLSASRPQDRQFILSSKKLLLSDSGFYLCAWSRPGGTYNEQFFGPGTRLTVL.

This chain links TRBV11-2 with TRBJ1-2; 8 bases are shared with TRBD1. Germline CDR1 reads SGHAT; CDR2 reads FQNNGV. V trimming: 3 bases; J trimming: 2 bases; junction bases outside the gene matches: 5. The CDR3 runs to 15 residues. The chain's CDR3 is CASSFGQGINYGYTF. The DNA of the CDR3 is TGTGCCAGCAGCTTCGGACAGGGTATCAACTATGGCTACACCTTC.

The genes are TRBV7-3 and TRBJ2-2, with TRBD2 matching 9 bases. The germline V gene has CDR1 SGHTA and CDR2 FQGTGA. CDR3 length equals 16 residues. With 1 base clipped from V and 7 bases from J, the junction kept 7 bases outside the gene matches. CDR3 DNA sequence: TGTGCCAGCAGCTTAAACTCCGCGGGAGGGGGCGGGGAGCTGTTTTTT. It encodes CASSLNSAGGGGELFF. Variable domain in full (rest from reference TRBV7-3 and TRBJ2-2): GAGVSQTPSNKVTEKGKYVELRCDPISGHTALYWYRQSLGQGPEFLIYFQGTGAADDSGLPNDRFFAVRPEGSVSTLKIQRTERGDSAVYLCASSLNSAGGGGELFFGEGSRLTVL.

The chain is built from TRBV21-1 and TRBJ2-3; the DNA was not compared with TRBD2, the D call given in the table. TRBV21-1 is classified as a pseudogene. The CDR3 loop spans 16 amino acids. CDR3 nucleotide sequence: TGTGCCAGCAGCAAAGGAGACTTCCACCTCACAGATACGCAGTATTTT. Protein product: CASSKGDFHLTDTQYF.

This chain links TRBV27 with TRBJ1-5, with a weak D call TRBD1 (6 bases). The germline gives CDR1 MNHEY, CDR2 SMNVEV (reference sequence). This CDR3 comprises 14 residues. The V end was cut by 4 bases, the J end by 2 bases, with 9 bases between. Here the CDR3 reads CASSSRTGNQPQHF. Here the CDR3 DNA reads TGTGCCAGCAGTTCACGGACAGGCAATCAGCCCCAGCATTTT.

Comment on this clone: Other DNA sequences in the same sample also yield this CDR3. This chain connects TRBV11-2 to TRBJ1-2, with D unresolved. Trimming pared 3 bases from V and 3 bases from J, leaving 8 bases between. This CDR3 region has 13 residues. Germline CDR1 and CDR2: SGHAT and FQNNGV. DNA of the CDR3: TGTGCCAGCAGCTTGGGCAGTCACTATGGCTACACCTTC. It yields the protein CASSLGSHYGYTF.

The chain uses TRBV27 and TRBJ1-2; the D is unclear. The ends were cut back, 2 bases at V and 7 bases at J, with 20 bases in the middle. This CDR3 is 16 amino acids long. Germline CDR1 and CDR2: MNHEY and SMNVEV (reference sequence). The CDR3 reads CASSLSLRLTTTGYTF. The CDR3 DNA follows: TGTGCCAGCAGTTTAAGTTTACGGCTAACCACTACTGGCTACACCTTC.

This clone appeared once. The chain couples TRBV6-1 to TRBJ1-3, with TRBD1 matching over 8 bases. This CDR3 has 15 residues. From germline, CDR1 is MNHNS and CDR2 SASEGT. Trimming at V came to 6 bases and at J to 5 bases, leaving 9 bases not matched to a gene. The CDR3 sequence: CASRVGQGTRNTIYF. The CDR3 DNA follows: TGTGCCAGCAGGGTCGGACAGGGAACAAGAAACACCATATATTTT.

This CDR3 is CASSSWSTGELFF. CDR3 bases: TGTGCCAGCAGCTCGTGGAGCACCGGGGAGCTGTTTTTT. This chain uses TRBV5-6 with TRBJ2-2, with D unclear. CDR3 length: 13 residues. V shed 3 bases and J shed 4 bases, with 7 bases lying between them. Germline CDR1 SGHDT, CDR2 YYEEEE.

J is TRBJ2-1 and V is TRBV13, with 8 positions matching TRBD1. From germline, CDR1 is PRHDT and CDR2 FYEKMQ (reference sequence). The CDR3 covers 15 residues. After removal of 3 bases from V and 4 bases from J, the junction contained 5 bases not matched to a gene. As DNA, the CDR3 is TGTGCCAGCAGCTTCCAGGGGGCCGATTACAATGAGCAGTTCTTC. Translating gives CASSFQGADYNEQFF.

The chain combines TRBV18 with TRBJ2-7; TRBD1 matches at 7 bases. The CDR3 runs to 15 residues. Germline V gene data show CDR1 as KGHSH and CDR2 as LQKENI. The ends lost 1 base at V and 2 bases at J; junction bases unmatched: 5. The CDR3 bases are TGTGCCAGCTCACCACTCGTGACAGGGACCTACGAGCAGTACTTC. Its translation: CASSPLVTGTYEQYF. Together with reference TRBV18 and TRBJ2-7, the CDR3 gives the full variable domain: NAGVMQNPRHLVRRRGQEARLRCSPMKGHSHVYWYRQLPEEGLKFMVYLQKENIIDESGMPKERFSAEFPKEGPSILRIQQVVRGDSAAYFCASSPLVTGTYEQYFGPGTRLTVT.